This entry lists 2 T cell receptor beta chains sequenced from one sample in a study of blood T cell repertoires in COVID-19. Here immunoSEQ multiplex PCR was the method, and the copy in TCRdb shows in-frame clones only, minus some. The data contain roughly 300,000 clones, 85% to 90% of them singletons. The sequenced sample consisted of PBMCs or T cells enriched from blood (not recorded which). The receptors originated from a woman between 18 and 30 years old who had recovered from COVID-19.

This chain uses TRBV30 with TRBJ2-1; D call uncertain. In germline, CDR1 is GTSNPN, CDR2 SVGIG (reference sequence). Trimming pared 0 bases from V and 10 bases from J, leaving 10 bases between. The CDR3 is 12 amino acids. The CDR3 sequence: CAWSVMSPEQFF. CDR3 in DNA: TGTGCCTGGAGTGTTATGAGTCCAGAGCAGTTCTTC.

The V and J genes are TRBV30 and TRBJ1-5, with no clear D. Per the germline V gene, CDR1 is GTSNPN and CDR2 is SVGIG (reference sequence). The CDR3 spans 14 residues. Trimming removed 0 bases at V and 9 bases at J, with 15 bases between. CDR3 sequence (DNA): TGTGCCTGGAGTGTAGGGCGGCCGCGGGGGCCCCAGCATTTT. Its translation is CAWSVGRPRGPQHF. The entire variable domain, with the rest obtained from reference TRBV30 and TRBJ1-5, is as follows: SQTIHQWPATLVQPVGSPLSLECTVEGTSNPNLYWYRQAAGRGLQLLFYSVGIGQISSEVPQNLSASRPQDRQFILSSKKLLLSDSGFYLCAWSVGRPRGPQHFGDGTRLSIL.